The 9 T cell receptor beta chains presented below share a single source sample, sequenced in a study of cytomegalovirus exposure and HLA in healthy donors. Assay used: immunoSEQ multiplex PCR; TCRdb lists only in-frame clones, some missing. Among 50,000 to 80,000 clones listed, roughly 91% were seen once. Sequences were obtained from PBMCs. The source of these receptors is a woman aged 18-35 years in good health and CMV-seronegative.

The rearrangement joins TRBV15 to TRBJ2-5; D remains unclear. This CDR3 has 12 amino acids. V was clipped by 8 bases and J by 6 bases, with 13 bases between them. The germline V gene encodes CDR1 LNHNV and CDR2 YYDKDF (reference sequence). The CDR3 loop is CATADTMKTQYF. DNA for the CDR3: TGTGCCACCGCCGATACAATGAAGACCCAGTACTTC.

CDR3 coding DNA: TGCGCCAGCAGCCAAGCGTTAGCGGGGAACGCAGATACGCAGTATTTT. Translating gives CASSQALAGNADTQYF. The chain links TRBV4-3 to TRBJ2-3; 8 bases align to TRBD2. The CDR3 spans 16 residues. V trimming: 1 base; J trimming: 4 bases; junction bases outside the gene matches: 7. The germline gives CDR1 LGHNA, CDR2 YSLEER.

CDR3 coding DNA: TGTGCCAGCTTTACTAGCGGGGGTAACGAGCAGTACTTC. Amino acids: CASFTSGGNEQYF. The V gene is TRBV6-5, the J gene TRBJ2-7, with 11 nucleotides matching TRBD2. The J segment lost 5 bases and the V segment lost 8 bases, leaving 5 bases of the junction unmatched. This CDR3 is 13 amino acids long. From germline, CDR1 is MNHEY and CDR2 SVGAGI.

This sequence joins TRBV7-2 and TRBJ2-5, with TRBD2 identical over 8 bases. V shed 4 bases and J 8 bases; nucleotides not matched to a gene: 12. Germline CDR1 is SGHTA and CDR2 is FQGNSA. The CDR3 covers 15 residues. CDR3 sequence: CASSSLTRGGYTQYF. DNA for the CDR3: TGTGCCAGCAGCTCATTAACCCGGGGGGGCTATACCCAGTACTTC. The whole variable domain, remainder taken from reference TRBV7-2 and TRBJ2-5, is GAGVSQSPSNKVTEKGKDVELRCDPISGHTALYWYRQSLGQGLEFLIYFQGNSAPDKSGLPSDRFSAERTGGSVSTLTIQRTQQEDSAVYLCASSSLTRGGYTQYFGPGTRLLVL.

The chain couples TRBV27 to TRBJ1-2; D call uncertain. In germline, CDR1 is MNHEY, CDR2 SMNVEV (reference sequence). The CDR3 totals 13 residues. Trimming took 3 bases from V and 0 from J, leaving 5 bases between them. CDR3 loop: CASSLAANYGYTF. CDR3 bases: TGTGCCAGCAGTTTGGCAGCTAACTATGGCTACACCTTC.

CDR3 DNA: TGTGCCAGCAGATCTACTAGTTTCAATGAGCAGTTCTTC. Its translation: CASRSTSFNEQFF. This rearrangement joins TRBV5-6 to TRBJ2-1; possible D gene TRBD2, 5 bases. This CDR3 spans 13 amino acids. Germline CDR1 is SGHDT and CDR2 is YYEEEE. Trimming removed 5 bases from V and 6 bases from J, with 12 bases in between.

The chain couples TRBV6-5 to TRBJ2-7; TRBD1 is a possible D gene (5 bases). The V gene lost 6 bases and the J gene lost 6 bases, with 12 bases spanning the gap. Germline V gene sequence: CDR1 MNHEY, CDR2 SVGAGI. This CDR3 contains 12 residues. CDR3 sequence reads: CASRGPVGEQYF. CDR3 coding DNA: TGTGCCAGCAGGGGGCCCGTGGGCGAGCAGTACTTC.

In DNA form, the CDR3 reads TGTGCCAGCAGCACATGGGGGGTTAGCGGGAGTATCAATGAGCAGTTCTTC. Translation: CASSTWGVSGSINEQFF. The J gene is TRBJ2-1, the V gene TRBV9, with 9 bases fitting TRBD2. CDR3 length equals 17 residues. Germline trimming cut 4 bases from V and 6 bases from J; bases unmatched to any gene: 14. Looked up from germline, CDR1 is SGDLS and CDR2 is YYNGEE.

This clone was picked up a small number of times. The chain carries TRBV19 and TRBJ2-3; 8 bases align to TRBD1. In germline, CDR1 is LNHDA, CDR2 SQIVND (reference sequence). The CDR3 loop spans 13 amino acids. V gave up 4 bases and J gave up 4 bases; unmatched junction bases: 1. CDR3 sequence (DNA): TGTGCCAGTAGTACAGGGGGCGCAGATACGCAGTATTTT. Protein product: CASSTGGADTQYF. Using reference TRBV19 and TRBJ2-3 for the parts outside the CDR3, the full variable domain is DGGITQSPKYLFRKEGQNVTLSCEQNLNHDAMYWYRQDPGQGLRLIYYSQIVNDFQKGDIAEGYSVSREKKESFPLTVTSAQKNPTAFYLCASSTGGADTQYFGPGTRLTVL.